Listed below are T cell receptor beta chains from one sample, sequenced in a study of shared clonotypes between healthy human individuals. TCRdb keeps only in-frame clones here, not all; method: immunoSEQ multiplex PCR. Of millions of clones in the sample, less than 95% were seen once. The sequencing input was naive CD8+ T cells sorted from blood. These receptor sequences come from a young man in good health. Each CDR3 is given with its conserved first and last residue. Fields, in order: CDR3 protein, CDR3 DNA, clone size, CDR3 length, D gene, J gene, V gene. A D gene is named only where the DNA matches it firmly. Clone size is shown for a subset of rows, as once, few, many or a class of expanded clone.

CDR3 protein: CASSGLASGELFF
CDR3 DNA: TGTGCCAGCAGCGGGTTAGCGTCTGGGGAGCTGTTTTTT
clone size: NA
CDR3 length: 13
D gene: NA
J gene: TRBJ2-2
V gene: TRBV9

CDR3 protein: CASSLNGNSNQPQHF
CDR3 DNA: TGTGCCAGCAGCTTAAACGGAAATAGCAATCAGCCCCAGCATTTT
clone size: NA
CDR3 length: 15
D gene: NA
J gene: TRBJ1-5
V gene: TRBV7-3

CDR3 protein: CASSSGQGSNYGYTF
CDR3 DNA: TGTGCCAGCAGCTCCGGACAGGGGTCTAACTATGGCTACACCTTC
clone size: NA
CDR3 length: 15
D gene: TRBD1
J gene: TRBJ1-2
V gene: TRBV13

CDR3 protein: CASSPWTAVGTGELFF
CDR3 DNA: TGTGCCAGCAGCCCGTGGACTGCGGTGGGGACCGGGGAGCTGTTTTTT
clone size: NA
CDR3 length: 16
D gene: NA
J gene: TRBJ2-2
V gene: TRBV7-3

CDR3 protein: CASSLTGSSYEQYF
CDR3 DNA: TGTGCCAGCAGCTTAACCGGATCATCCTACGAGCAGTACTTC
clone size: NA
CDR3 length: 14
D gene: NA
J gene: TRBJ2-7
V gene: TRBV7-9

CDR3 protein: CASSQDWGVVESFF
CDR3 DNA: TGCGCCAGCAGCCAAGATTGGGGGGTCGTAGAATCTTTCTTT
clone size: NA
CDR3 length: 14
D gene: NA
J gene: TRBJ1-1
V gene: TRBV4-1

CDR3 protein: CASSLRPSLAPYYNEQFF
CDR3 DNA: TGTGCCAGCAGTTTACGACCATCTCTAGCGCCTTACTACAATGAGCAGTTCTTC
clone size: NA
CDR3 length: 18
D gene: NA
J gene: TRBJ2-1
V gene: TRBV27

CDR3 protein: CASSRLAGEDTQYF
CDR3 DNA: TGTGCCAGCAGCCGCCTAGCGGGGGAAGATACGCAGTATTTT
clone size: once
CDR3 length: 14
D gene: TRBD2
J gene: TRBJ2-3
V gene: TRBV4-2

CDR3 protein: CASSLSPGSAYEQYF
CDR3 DNA: TGTGCCAGCAGTTTAAGTCCAGGCAGCGCCTACGAGCAGTACTTC
clone size: NA
CDR3 length: 15
D gene: NA
J gene: TRBJ2-7
V gene: TRBV27

CDR3 protein: CARSLNGWGRSTDTQYF
CDR3 DNA: TGTGCCAGAAGCTTGAACGGATGGGGCAGAAGCACAGATACGCAGTATTTT
clone size: NA
CDR3 length: 17
D gene: NA
J gene: TRBJ2-3
V gene: TRBV5-3

CDR3 protein: CASSDGDRELGNEQFF
CDR3 DNA: TGTGCCAGCAGCGACGGGGACAGGGAGCTAGGCAATGAGCAGTTCTTC
clone size: NA
CDR3 length: 16
D gene: TRBD1
J gene: TRBJ2-1
V gene: TRBV6-6

CDR3 protein: CASSEGVIGNQPQHF
CDR3 DNA: TGTGCCAGCAGTGAAGGGGTGATTGGCAATCAGCCCCAGCATTTT
clone size: NA
CDR3 length: 15
D gene: NA
J gene: TRBJ1-5
V gene: TRBV6-1

CDR3 protein: CASSYRVGVNTEAFF
CDR3 DNA: TGTGCCAGCAGTTACCGCGTCGGAGTGAACACTGAAGCTTTCTTT
clone size: NA
CDR3 length: 15
D gene: NA
J gene: TRBJ1-1
V gene: TRBV6-6

CDR3 protein: CASSDTATNEKLFF
CDR3 DNA: TGTGCCAGCAGTGATACCGCAACTAATGAAAAACTGTTTTTT
clone size: NA
CDR3 length: 14
D gene: NA
J gene: TRBJ1-4
V gene: TRBV27

CDR3 protein: CASSLHPQGDSPLHF
CDR3 DNA: TGTGCCAGCAGCTTACATCCCCAGGGGGATTCACCCCTCCACTTT
clone size: NA
CDR3 length: 15
D gene: TRBD1
J gene: TRBJ1-6
V gene: TRBV7-9

CDR3 protein: CASSRQGPDQPQHF
CDR3 DNA: TGTGCCAGCAGTCGACAGGGTCCCGATCAGCCCCAGCATTTT
clone size: NA
CDR3 length: 14
D gene: TRBD1
J gene: TRBJ1-5
V gene: TRBV27

CDR3 protein: CASSHVGGVDEKLFF
CDR3 DNA: TGTGCCAGCAGTCACGTCGGGGGCGTAGATGAAAAACTGTTTTTT
clone size: NA
CDR3 length: 15
D gene: NA
J gene: TRBJ1-4
V gene: TRBV6-6

CDR3 protein: CASRTSGSTTDTQYF
CDR3 DNA: TGTGCCAGCAGGACTAGCGGGAGTACCACAGATACGCAGTATTTT
clone size: NA
CDR3 length: 15
D gene: TRBD2
J gene: TRBJ2-3
V gene: TRBV7-9

CDR3 protein: CASSTLAGGLRDTQYF
CDR3 DNA: TGTGCCAGCAGCACCCTAGCTGGGGGGTTACGAGATACGCAGTATTTT
clone size: NA
CDR3 length: 16
D gene: NA
J gene: TRBJ2-3
V gene: TRBV7-9

CDR3 protein: CASRPGRIPYEQYF
CDR3 DNA: TGTGCCAGCAGACCGGGACGTATCCCTTACGAGCAGTACTTC
clone size: many
CDR3 length: 14
D gene: NA
J gene: TRBJ2-7
V gene: TRBV6-1

CDR3 protein: CASSYSTSVYNSPLHF
CDR3 DNA: TGTGCCAGCAGTTACTCGACGTCAGTGTATAATTCACCCCTCCACTTT
clone size: NA
CDR3 length: 16
D gene: NA
J gene: TRBJ1-6
V gene: TRBV6-5

CDR3 protein: CASSVPETLEQFF
CDR3 DNA: TGTGCCAGCAGCGTTCCTGAGACTTTAGAGCAGTTCTTC
clone size: NA
CDR3 length: 13
D gene: NA
J gene: TRBJ2-1
V gene: TRBV11-2

CDR3 protein: CASSIVGGQETQYF
CDR3 DNA: TGTGCCAGCAGTATCGTCGGGGGCCAAGAGACCCAGTACTTC
clone size: NA
CDR3 length: 14
D gene: NA
J gene: TRBJ2-5
V gene: TRBV27

CDR3 protein: CASSETGREQYF
CDR3 DNA: TGTGCCAGCAGTGAGACAGGGCGCGAGCAGTACTTC
clone size: NA
CDR3 length: 12
D gene: TRBD1
J gene: TRBJ2-7
V gene: TRBV6-1

CDR3 protein: CASSQGFRDNQPQHF
CDR3 DNA: TGCGCCAGCAGCCAAGGATTCAGGGACAATCAGCCCCAGCATTTT
clone size: few
CDR3 length: 15
D gene: NA
J gene: TRBJ1-5
V gene: TRBV4-1

CDR3 protein: CSALGGEQFF
CDR3 DNA: TGCAGTGCCTTGGGAGGCGAGCAGTTCTTC
clone size: NA
CDR3 length: 10
D gene: NA
J gene: TRBJ2-1
V gene: TRBV20-1

CDR3 protein: CASSLFAGGDEQFF
CDR3 DNA: TGTGCCAGCAGCTTATTTGCGGGAGGTGATGAGCAGTTCTTC
clone size: NA
CDR3 length: 14
D gene: TRBD2
J gene: TRBJ2-1
V gene: TRBV11-2

CDR3 protein: CASSLAHNEQFF
CDR3 DNA: TGTGCCAGCAGCTTGGCGCACAATGAGCAGTTCTTC
clone size: NA
CDR3 length: 12
D gene: NA
J gene: TRBJ2-1
V gene: TRBV5-6

CDR3 protein: CASSSRGGSSYEQYF
CDR3 DNA: TGTGCCAGCAGTTCCAGGGGGGGGAGCTCCTACGAGCAGTACTTC
clone size: NA
CDR3 length: 15
D gene: NA
J gene: TRBJ2-7
V gene: TRBV28

CDR3 protein: CASSLEGAATNEKLFF
CDR3 DNA: TGCGCCAGCAGCTTGGAAGGAGCTGCAACTAATGAAAAACTGTTTTTT
clone size: once
CDR3 length: 16
D gene: NA
J gene: TRBJ1-4
V gene: TRBV5-1

CDR3 protein: CASSWIQETQYF
CDR3 DNA: TGTGCCAGCAGCTGGATACAAGAGACCCAGTACTTC
clone size: NA
CDR3 length: 12
D gene: NA
J gene: TRBJ2-5
V gene: TRBV5-6

CDR3 protein: CASSDPTDTQYF
CDR3 DNA: TGTGCCAGCAGCGACCCCACAGATACGCAGTATTTT
clone size: once
CDR3 length: 12
D gene: NA
J gene: TRBJ2-3
V gene: TRBV2

CDR3 protein: CASSFSGGYNKNIQYF
CDR3 DNA: TGTGCCAGCAGCTTTTCGGGGGGCTATAATAAAAACATTCAGTACTTC
clone size: once
CDR3 length: 16
D gene: NA
J gene: TRBJ2-4
V gene: TRBV13

CDR3 protein: CASSMSSVTSGETYEQYF
CDR3 DNA: TGTGCCAGTAGTATGTCCTCCGTTACTAGCGGGGAAACGTACGAGCAGTACTTC
clone size: NA
CDR3 length: 18
D gene: TRBD2
J gene: TRBJ2-7
V gene: TRBV19

CDR3 protein: CASSVEGTGSYEQYF
CDR3 DNA: TGTGCCAGCAGCGTAGAAGGGACAGGGTCCTACGAGCAGTACTTC
clone size: NA
CDR3 length: 15
D gene: TRBD1
J gene: TRBJ2-7
V gene: TRBV9

CDR3 protein: CASRGWKDRAVDTQYF
CDR3 DNA: TGTGCCAGCAGGGGCTGGAAAGACAGGGCGGTAGATACGCAGTATTTT
clone size: NA
CDR3 length: 16
D gene: TRBD1
J gene: TRBJ2-3
V gene: TRBV2

CDR3 protein: CASSVGTPYEQYF
CDR3 DNA: TGTGCCAGCAGTGTGGGGACTCCTTACGAGCAGTACTTC
clone size: NA
CDR3 length: 13
D gene: NA
J gene: TRBJ2-7
V gene: TRBV25-1

CDR3 protein: CASSYPDCRTLGSYNSPLHF
CDR3 DNA: TGTGCCAGCAGTTACCCCGATTGCCGCACCTTGGGCTCCTATAATTCACCCCTCCACTTT
clone size: NA
CDR3 length: 20
D gene: NA
J gene: TRBJ1-6
V gene: TRBV6-7

CDR3 protein: CASSLTTSNYGYTF
CDR3 DNA: TGTGCCAGCAGCTTAACCACTTCTAACTATGGCTACACCTTC
clone size: NA
CDR3 length: 14
D gene: NA
J gene: TRBJ1-2
V gene: TRBV7-9

CDR3 protein: CASSYSERSYEQYF
CDR3 DNA: TGTGCCAGCAGTTACTCGGAACGATCCTACGAGCAGTACTTC
clone size: NA
CDR3 length: 14
D gene: NA
J gene: TRBJ2-7
V gene: TRBV6-5

CDR3 protein: CASWSGTPEETQYF
CDR3 DNA: TGTGCCAGCTGGTCTGGGACGCCAGAAGAGACCCAGTACTTC
clone size: once
CDR3 length: 14
D gene: NA
J gene: TRBJ2-5
V gene: TRBV6-5

CDR3 protein: CASSQDQGTGELFF
CDR3 DNA: TGTGCCAGCAGCCAAGATCAGGGAACCGGGGAGCTGTTTTTT
clone size: NA
CDR3 length: 14
D gene: NA
J gene: TRBJ2-2
V gene: TRBV4-2

CDR3 protein: CASSEALGLATNEKLFF
CDR3 DNA: TGTGCCAGCAGTGAAGCGCTAGGGCTTGCAACTAATGAAAAACTGTTTTTT
clone size: NA
CDR3 length: 17
D gene: NA
J gene: TRBJ1-4
V gene: TRBV6-1

CDR3 protein: CASSQDVVVGDEQFF
CDR3 DNA: TGCGCCAGCAGCCAAGATGTCGTAGTCGGGGATGAGCAGTTCTTC
clone size: NA
CDR3 length: 15
D gene: NA
J gene: TRBJ2-1
V gene: TRBV4-1

CDR3 protein: CASSLRDRGPYEQYF
CDR3 DNA: TGTGCCAGTAGTCTAAGGGACAGGGGGCCCTACGAGCAGTACTTC
clone size: NA
CDR3 length: 15
D gene: TRBD1
J gene: TRBJ2-7
V gene: TRBV19

CDR3 protein: CASSENDRGLDEKLFF
CDR3 DNA: TGTGCCAGCAGTGAAAACGACAGGGGGCTAGATGAAAAACTGTTTTTT
clone size: NA
CDR3 length: 16
D gene: TRBD1
J gene: TRBJ1-4
V gene: TRBV25-1

CDR3 protein: CASSPQNEKLFF
CDR3 DNA: TGTGCCAGCTCTCCACAAAATGAAAAACTGTTTTTT
clone size: NA
CDR3 length: 12
D gene: NA
J gene: TRBJ1-4
V gene: TRBV5-6